This TCR beta chain was documented in a study of tumor-infiltrating lymphocytes in localized non-small cell lung cancer. Study in general: The cohort mixed smokers and never-smokers, several histologies, and some post-neoadjuvant-chemotherapy samples.

The CDR3 totals 16 residues. V gave up 3 bases and J gave up 4 bases; unmatched junction bases: 6. The germline V gene encodes CDR1 SGDLS and CDR2 YYNGEE. On this clone itself: No antigen is known for it.

The assay was immunoSEQ multiplex PCR, and TCRdb's table has in-frame clones only and misses some. The sample comprises about 9,000 clones, approximately 70% of which are singletons, and 9.4% rests with the top ten. Study-level findings and limits: Immunotypes IM1 and IM2 had similar TCR-derived T-cell fractions.

This TCR was sampled from a human donor with non-small cell lung cancer. This chain connects TRBV9 to TRBJ2-1, with 11 bases lining up with TRBD2. Sequenced material: uninvolved lung tissue not adjacent to the tumor. The CDR3 is CASSGGGLAAYNEQFF. The CDR3, as DNA: TGTGCCAGCAGCGGGGGGGGACTAGCGGCGTACAATGAGCAGTTCTTC.